The source of this TCR beta chain is a study of OX40 agonist ivuxolimab in advanced cancers. Study-wide results and limits: The study did not work out the antigen specificity of the expanded peripheral T cells. Individuals who were partial responders at 0.1-3.0 mg/kg had clonal expansion that ranked among the lowest.

In regard to this clone: The antigen is undetermined.

Profiling relied on immunoSEQ multiplex PCR, and the TCRdb table lists in-frame clones only, not all of them. The table lists roughly 76,000 clones, roughly 85% of them singletons, with roughly 4.5% in the top ten. The CDR3 is 19 residues long. The V end was cut by 1 base, the J end by 0 bases, with 19 bases between. The germline V gene encodes CDR1 LNHDA and CDR2 SQIVND (reference sequence). Baseline was the first blood sampling point, followed by cycle 4 day 1 and cycle 7 day 1. V and J are TRBV19 and TRBJ2-1; D might be TRBD1 (6 bases). The starting material was CD4+ or CD8+ T cells sorted from blood, obtained in a trial of the OX40 agonist ivuxolimab. This TCR was sampled from an adult with an advanced solid tumor such as melanoma, head and neck, liver or kidney cancer. The CDR3 sequence is CASSIVARGAASSYNEQFF. CDR3 nucleotides: TGTGCCAGTAGTATAGTCGCCAGGGGAGCCGCTAGCTCCTACAATGAGCAGTTCTTC.